This T cell receptor (beta chain) was sequenced during a study of T cells after yellow fever vaccination. Findings of the study overall: Among all clonotypes, a small share was observed in both CD4 and CD8 compartments.

CDR3 length: 15 residues. CDR1 is SEHNR and CDR2 is FQNEAQ in the germline V gene (reference sequence). V lost 4 bases and J 5 bases, leaving 16 bases between the germline ends. This clonotype appeared many times. Its antigen is unknown. TCRdb re-called the 5' RACE reads through MiXCR, storing one row per CDR3 protein. Of nearly 30,000 distinct CDR3 sequences in the sample, around 4.6% are singletons; the top ten hold more than 40%. This chain connects TRBV7-9 to TRBJ2-3; possibly TRBD2 for D (5 bases). The sequence derives from a young man who received the YFV17D yellow fever vaccine. Here the sequenced sample was CD8+ T cells sorted from PBMCs, taken 10 days after the yellow fever booster vaccination. This CDR3 reads CASSSPHSGGDTQYF. For the CDR3, the DNA is TGTGCCAGCAGCTCGCCCCACTCCGGAGGAGATACGCAGTATTTT.